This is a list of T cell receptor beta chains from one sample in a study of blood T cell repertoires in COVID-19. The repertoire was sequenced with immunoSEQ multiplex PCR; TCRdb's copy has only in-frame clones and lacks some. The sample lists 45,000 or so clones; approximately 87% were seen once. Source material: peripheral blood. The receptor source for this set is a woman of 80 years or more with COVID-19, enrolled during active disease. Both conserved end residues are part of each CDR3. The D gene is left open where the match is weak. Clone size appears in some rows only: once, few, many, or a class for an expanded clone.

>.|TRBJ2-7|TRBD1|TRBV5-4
CASSGNTGGVSEQYF
TGTGCCAGCAGCGGAAATACAGGGGGCGTGTCCGAGCAGTACTTC
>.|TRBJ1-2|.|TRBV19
CASRRGDYGYTF
TGTGCCAGTAGAAGGGGCGACTATGGCTACACCTTC
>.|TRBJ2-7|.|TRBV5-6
CASSLGLRVYEQYF
TGTGCCAGCAGCTTGGGGCTCAGGGTGTACGAGCAGTACTTC
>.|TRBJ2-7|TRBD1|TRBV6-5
CASSYSTGGAWEQYF
TGTGCCAGCAGTTACTCGACAGGGGGCGCCTGGGAGCAGTACTTC
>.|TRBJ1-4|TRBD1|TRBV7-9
CASSLVGTGHEKLFF
TGTGCCAGCAGCTTAGTTGGGACAGGTCACGAAAAACTGTTTTTT
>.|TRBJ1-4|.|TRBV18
CASSPRGFEKLFF
TGTGCCAGCTCACCCAGGGGTTTCGAAAAACTGTTTTTT
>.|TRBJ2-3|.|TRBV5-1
CASSFRQETDTQYF
TGCGCCAGCAGCTTTAGACAGGAGACAGATACGCAGTATTTT
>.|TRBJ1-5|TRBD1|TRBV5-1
CASSSIPGQGIHQPQHF
TGCGCCAGCAGCTCAATCCCGGGACAGGGGATACATCAGCCCCAGCATTTT
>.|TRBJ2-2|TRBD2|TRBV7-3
CASSVTSGVYTGELFF
TGTGCCAGCAGCGTCACTAGCGGGGTGTACACCGGGGAGCTGTTTTTT
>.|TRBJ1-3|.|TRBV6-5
CASRSGQTGNTIYF
TGTGCCAGCAGGTCTGGACAGACTGGAAACACCATATATTTT
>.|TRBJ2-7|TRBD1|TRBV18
CASSGGTGLYEQYF
TGTGCCAGCTCGGGTGGGACAGGGCTCTACGAGCAGTACTTC
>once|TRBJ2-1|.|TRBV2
CARVRAGSSYNEQFF
TGTGCCAGAGTTAGGGCGGGGAGCTCCTACAATGAGCAGTTCTTC
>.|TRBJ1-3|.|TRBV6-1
CASSERGSPGSGNTIYF
TGTGCCAGCAGTGAAAGGGGCAGCCCGGGCTCTGGAAACACCATATATTTT
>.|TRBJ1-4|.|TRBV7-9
CASSLERDPTNEKLFF
TGTGCCAGCAGCTTAGAGCGGGACCCAACTAATGAAAAACTGTTTTTT
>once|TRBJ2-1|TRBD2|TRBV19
CASSLVAGGRNEQFF
TGTGCCAGTTCACTTGTAGCGGGGGGGAGGAATGAGCAGTTCTTC
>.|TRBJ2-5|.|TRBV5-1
CASRRERTLETQYF
TGCGCCAGCCGGAGGGAAAGAACCCTAGAGACCCAGTACTTC
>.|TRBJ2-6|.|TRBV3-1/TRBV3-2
CASSLGGSGANVLTF
TGTGCCAGCAGCCTGGGGGGATCCGGGGCCAACGTCCTGACTTTC
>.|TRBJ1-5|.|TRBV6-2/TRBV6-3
CASSYSGGYGNQPQHF
TGTGCCAGCAGTTACTCGGGGGGTTATGGCAATCAGCCCCAGCATTTT
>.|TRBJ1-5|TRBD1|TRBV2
CASRGDDRAGQPQHF
TGTGCCAGCAGAGGAGACGACAGGGCGGGTCAGCCCCAGCATTTT
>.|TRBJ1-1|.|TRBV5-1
CASSEDRNTEAFF
TGCGCCAGCAGCGAGGACAGGAACACTGAAGCTTTCTTT
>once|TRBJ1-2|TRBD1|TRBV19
CASSNQGDYGYTF
TGTGCCAGTAGTAATCAGGGGGACTATGGCTACACCTTC
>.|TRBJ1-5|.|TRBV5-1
CASSLTGPQDQPQHF
TGCGCCAGCAGCTTGACAGGCCCCCAGGATCAGCCCCAGCATTTT
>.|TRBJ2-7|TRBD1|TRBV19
CASRDRPSSYEQYF
TGTGCCAGTCGGGACAGGCCGAGCTCCTACGAGCAGTACTTC
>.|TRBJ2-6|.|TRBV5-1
CASSSGGVAGANVLTF
TGCGCCAGCAGCTCCGGAGGGGTAGCTGGGGCCAACGTCCTGACTTTC
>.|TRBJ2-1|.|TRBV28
CASYIRGGEDEQFF
TGTGCCAGCTATATTAGAGGGGGGGAGGATGAGCAGTTCTTC
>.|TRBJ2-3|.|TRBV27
CASSRGREVRSGTQYF
TGTGCCAGCAGTCGGGGTAGAGAAGTCCGGAGTGGTACGCAGTATTTT
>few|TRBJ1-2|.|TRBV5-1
CASSVAGQGSVGYTF
TGCGCCAGCAGCGTGGCCGGGCAGGGCAGCGTCGGCTACACCTTC
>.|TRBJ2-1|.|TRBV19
CASSIPENRREVFF
TGTGCCAGTAGTATCCCCGAAAATAGGAGGGAGGTTTTCTTC
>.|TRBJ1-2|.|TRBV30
CAWSVSEVALYGYTF
TGTGCCTGGAGTGTTAGCGAGGTGGCTTTGTATGGCTACACCTTC
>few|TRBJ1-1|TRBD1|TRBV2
CASRDGQGTEAFF
TGTGCCAGCAGAGACGGACAGGGCACTGAAGCTTTCTTT
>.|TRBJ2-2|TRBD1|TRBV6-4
CASTGTGGSTGELFF
TGTGCCAGCACTGGAACAGGGGGCTCCACCGGGGAGCTGTTTTTT
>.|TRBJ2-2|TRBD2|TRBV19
CASRTSGISPGELFF
TGTGCCAGTAGGACTAGCGGGATTAGTCCCGGGGAGCTGTTTTTT
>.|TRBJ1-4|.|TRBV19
CASKSGRSNEKLFF
TGTGCCAGTAAGAGCGGCAGATCCAATGAAAAACTGTTTTTT